Listed below are T cell receptor beta chains from one sample, sequenced in a study of blood T cell repertoires in COVID-19. Sequencing was performed with immunoSEQ multiplex PCR; in TCRdb, only in-frame clones are kept and a portion is missing. The sample includes 93,000 or so clones, 89% seen only once; the top ten take around 3.8%. Sequencing input: peripheral blood. These receptors originate from a woman aged 55-70 years with acute or convalescent COVID-19. CDR3s include the opening cysteine and the closing phenylalanine or tryptophan. A D gene is named only where the DNA matches it firmly. Not every row has a clone size; where given, it reads once, few, many or a size class.

TRBV7-3	.	TRBJ2-1	TRBD2	CASSLGLADLNEQFF	TGTGCCAGCAGCTTAGGGCTAGCGGACCTCAATGAGCAGTTCTTC
TRBV24-1	.	TRBJ2-2	TRBD2	CATSDPGLVRSGELFF	TGTGCCACCAGTGACCCCGGACTAGTAAGGTCCGGGGAGCTGTTTTTT
TRBV7-2	.	TRBJ1-5	.	CASSNSYSQPQHF	TGTGCCAGCAGCAACTCCTATAGTCAGCCCCAGCATTTT
TRBV19	.	TRBJ1-1	.	CASSIKADTEAFF	TGTGCCAGTAGTATAAAGGCGGACACTGAAGCTTTCTTT
TRBV24-1	.	TRBJ2-3	TRBD2	CATSGHRLATDTQYF	TGTGCCACCAGTGGCCACAGACTAGCTACCGATACGCAGTATTTT
TRBV5-5	.	TRBJ2-5	TRBD2	CASSPGLAGTETQYF	TGTGCCAGCAGCCCGGGACTAGCGGGAACAGAGACCCAGTACTTC
TRBV6-5	few	TRBJ1-2	.	CASSRRNYGYTF	TGTGCCAGCAGCCGGCGGAACTATGGCTACACCTTC
TRBV7-2	once	TRBJ2-5	TRBD1	CASPKWGQTQETQYF	TGTGCCAGCCCAAAGTGGGGACAGACTCAAGAGACCCAGTACTTC
TRBV19	.	TRBJ2-1	.	CASSNLGRGRNNEQFF	TGTGCCAGTAGTAACCTCGGCAGGGGTAGGAACAATGAGCAGTTCTTC
TRBV6-6	.	TRBJ1-5	.	CASTKTPASGPQHF	TGTGCCAGCACTAAAACCCCAGCGTCTGGGCCCCAGCATTTT
TRBV27	.	TRBJ2-1	TRBD2	CASSHRLAGTKDEQFF	TGTGCCAGCAGTCATAGACTAGCGGGTACGAAGGATGAGCAGTTCTTC
TRBV5-5	.	TRBJ2-7	.	CASSLSGYEQYF	TGTGCCAGCAGCTTGTCAGGATACGAGCAGTACTTC
TRBV28	.	TRBJ1-5	TRBD1	CASSFSGGSLQPQHF	TGTGCCAGCAGTTTCTCAGGGGGCTCTCTTCAGCCCCAGCATTTT
TRBV5-4	.	TRBJ1-2	.	CASSLQGRGYTF	TGTGCCAGCAGCTTGCAGGGCCGGGGCTACACCTTC
TRBV14	few	TRBJ2-4	.	CASSQMPFSVEPNIQYF	TGTGCCAGCAGCCAAATGCCATTCAGTGTGGAGCCAAACATTCAGTACTTC
TRBV2	.	TRBJ1-3	.	CASRPPGSSSGNTIYF	TGTGCCAGCAGGCCCCCGGGGTCGAGCTCTGGAAACACCATATATTTT
TRBV28	.	TRBJ1-2	.	CASRTGTSNGYTF	TGTGCCAGCAGAACCGGGACTAGTAATGGCTACACCTTC
TRBV12-3/TRBV12-4	.	TRBJ1-2	.	CASSWGGDYGYTF	TGTGCCAGCAGCTGGGGGGGCGACTATGGCTACACCTTC
TRBV12-5	.	TRBJ1-1	.	CASGFAAVIRSFF	TGTGCTAGTGGTTTCGCTGCGGTAATTAGGTCTTTCTTT
TRBV11-2	.	TRBJ2-1	.	CASSLSSTGYNEQFF	TGTGCCAGCAGCCTTTCTAGCACCGGTTACAATGAGCAGTTCTTC
TRBV19	.	TRBJ2-1	TRBD2	CASSNFGSGREYEQFF	TGTGCCAGTAGTAACTTCGGGAGCGGGAGAGAGTATGAGCAGTTCTTC
TRBV21-1	once	TRBJ2-2	.	CASRSRLTGTGELFF	TGTGCCAGCAGGTCGAGACTGACTGGGACCGGGGAGCTGTTTTTT
TRBV6-5	.	TRBJ2-5	TRBD1	CASTLDPRGQETQYF	TGTGCCAGCACCTTGGATCCCAGGGGGCAGGAGACCCAGTACTTC